This T cell receptor beta chain derives from a study of blood T cell repertoires in COVID-19 (dated by TCRdb to about 2020). Some background on the complete study: Collaborator samples came from the United States, Italy and Spain and covered acute and convalescent phases of COVID-19. A freely available public database, intended as a resource for researchers studying the immune response to SARS-CoV-2, is where the repertoires were released. The material from the prospective study consisted of cDNA or gDNA derived from T cells, B-cell-depleted T cells, or PBMCs. Subjects who had been exposed to COVID-19, were actively infected with it, or had recovered from it provided the deeply sampled blood TCRbeta repertoires that made up the dataset. Sample metadata almost always included a de-identified subject ID, COVID-19 status, age in years and sex. Where available, HLA class I and class II types were obtained from metadata supplied by the sample provider rather than from assay-based typing. The samples were drawn from two sources: the first 160 participants of the ongoing ImmuneRACE study, and 950 to 1,500 subjects contributed by 6 global collaborators.

Comment on this clone: No antigen is known for it. Per-nucleotide qualities are absent, and no much larger clonotype sits a single base away.

TCRbeta CDR3 regions were amplified from genomic DNA by means of the immunoSEQ Assay, a bias-controlled multiplex PCR. As for the authors' bioinformatics: The number of nucleated cells in each sample was estimated from the amplification of reference gene primers within the assay. Sequence reads were collapsed and filtered to measure the absolute abundance of every unique TCRbeta CDR3 rearrangement. Productive Simpson clonality was computed per sample as the square root of Simpson's diversity index over productive rearrangements. The immuneACCESS repertoire file appears here via TCRdb, limited to in-frame rearrangements. These files lack a portion of the clones; in checked studies, under half of the deficit traces to unresolved V genes, and the cause of the others is not known. V, J and clone size are taken as reported in that table, and D and trimming were inferred from the DNA itself. Across this sample there are about 160,000 clones, with around 87% seen only once. The ten top clones hold about 6% of the sample.

Whole blood was collected in K2EDTA tubes by collaborating institutions according to the institutions' own protocols. For TCRbeta analysis, collaborator samples were shipped as frozen whole blood, as isolated PBMCs, or as DNA extracted from either sample type. Beyond this particular receptor, the publication reports: The quantity of clinical and demographic metadata differed by source and by participant and was supplied without curation.

At the junction V is shortened by 2 bases and J by 5 bases, with 7 bases in between. The CDR3 starts with the cysteine, ends with the phenylalanine, and has 12 residues. Only the CDR3 region is kept as DNA, spanning 36 bases read in frame from base 1. CDR1 is given as MDHEN and CDR2 as SYDVKM, both from the germline V gene. The V and J segments used are TRBV28 and TRBJ2-7; the D gene cannot be resolved reliably. The clonotype originates from a man at least 80 years old with acute or convalescent COVID-19. The sample taken for sequencing was peripheral blood. In nucleotides, the sequence is TGTGCCAGCAGTTTACGGCTAGACGAGCAGTACTTC. This gives the protein CASSLRLDEQYF.